Each of the 5 T cell receptor beta chains below was sequenced from the same sample in a study of CD8 T cells in ankylosing spondylitis. Using its own MiXCR run on the 5' RACE reads, TCRdb lists one record per CDR3 protein. This repertoire shows 200,000 to 250,000 distinct CDR3 sequences, about 10% found once; its top ten account for around 2.6%. The specimen was blood, either unsorted or a sorted T cell fraction (not recorded which). These TCRs come from a male donor with ankylosing spondylitis or in good health (not recorded which).

This clonotype has a handful of counts. The chain recombines TRBV18 with TRBJ2-7; D is possibly TRBD2 (6 bases). Trimming removed 6 bases from V and 2 bases from J, with 17 bases in between. The CDR3 has 15 amino acids. Germline values: CDR1 KGHSH, CDR2 LQKENI. CDR3 in DNA: TGTGCCAGCTCCCGGTCGGGCGGGAAAACCTACGAGCAGTACTTC. Its translation is CASSRSGGKTYEQYF.

V and J are TRBV12-3 or TRBV12-4 and TRBJ2-3; D is undetermined. The V end lost 2 bases, the J end lost 4 bases, and 7 bases lay between the germline ends. The CDR3 runs 13 residues. Here the CDR3 DNA reads TGTGCCAGCAGTTTACTTAAGGCAGATACGCAGTATTTT. Amino acids: CASSLLKADTQYF.

This clonotype came up many times. The chain couples TRBV20-1 to TRBJ1-2, with a tentative D call TRBD1 (6 bases). Per germline, CDR1 DFQATT and CDR2 SNEGSKA (reference sequence). This CDR3 contains 14 residues. V lost 3 bases and J lost 3, with 14 bases in between. This CDR3 is CSASFEGGHYGYTF. CDR3 nucleotides: TGCAGTGCTAGTTTCGAGGGGGGCCACTATGGCTACACCTTC.

The gene calls are TRBV7-9 and TRBJ2-3; the D is unclear. The CDR3 length is 14 residues. Germline V gene lookup returns CDR1 SEHNR and CDR2 FQNEAQ (reference sequence). V lost 5 bases to trimming and J lost 1 base, with 10 bases between them. The CDR3: CASSPGRGTDTQYF. The CDR3 DNA reads as TGTGCCAGCAGCCCCGGTAGGGGCACAGATACGCAGTATTTT.

The sample holds one count of this clonotype. This may be a read error, as it is one base from a much larger clone. The chain is built from TRBV12-3 or TRBV12-4 and TRBJ2-7; the match to TRBD1 covers 8 bases. The CDR3 runs 14 residues. The CDR3 nucleotides are TGTACCAGCAGTACCCGGACAGGGTCCTACGAGCAGTACTTC. Protein sequence: CTSSTRTGSYEQYF.